The 30 T cell receptor beta chains given below trace back to one sample, sequenced in a study of control samples from healthy donors and cancer patients. TCRdb's copy holds only in-frame clones and misses some; the assay was immunoSEQ multiplex PCR. The data show nearly 200,000 clones, about 89% seen once. Material: blood. The receptors come from a man younger than 40 in good health.

The V gene is TRBV25-1, the J gene TRBJ2-2, with 13 bases matching TRBD2. With V trimmed by 4 bases and J by 4 bases, 0 bases remained unmatched. Germline CDR1 MGHDK, CDR2 SYGVNS. The CDR3 is 15 amino acids. The CDR3 reads CASSGLAGGTGELFF. The CDR3 DNA is TGTGCCAGCAGTGGACTAGCGGGGGGCACCGGGGAGCTGTTTTTT. The full variable domain, with the rest looked up from reference TRBV25-1 and TRBJ2-2, is EADIYQTPRYLVIGTGKKITLECSQTMGHDKMYWYQQDPGMELHLIHYSYGVNSTEKGDLSSESTVSRIRTEHFPLTLESARPSHTSQYLCASSGLAGGTGELFFGEGSRLTVL.

In its sample, this clone was seen once. The rearrangement uses TRBV4-1 and TRBJ2-7; 7 bases line up with TRBD1. This CDR3 is 13 amino acids long. V lost 4 bases and J lost 0; bases outside the gene matches: 0. Germline V CDR1 and CDR2: MGHRA, YSYEKL. CDR3 nucleotides: TGCGCCAGCAGCCGGGACAGCTCCTACGAGCAGTACTTC. Amino acids: CASSRDSSYEQYF.

The genes are TRBV6-2 or TRBV6-3 and TRBJ2-3; TRBD2 matches at 7 bases. The CDR3 consists of 15 residues. Germline CDR1 and CDR2: MNHEY and SVGEGT. Unmatched junction bases numbered 5, after V lost 4 bases and J lost 1 base. Here the CDR3 DNA reads TGTGCCAGCAGTTTCAGCGGGGTGGGCACAGATACGCAGTATTTT. This sequence encodes CASSFSGVGTDTQYF.

CDR3 loop: CASSRRQGNYGYTF. The DNA for the CDR3 is TGCGCCAGCAGCCGGAGACAGGGCAACTATGGCTACACCTTC. The chain combines TRBV5-1 with TRBJ1-2; 7 nucleotides align to TRBD1. CDR1 and CDR2 from the germline V gene are SGHRS and YFSETQ. Germline trimming cut 4 bases from V and 2 bases from J; bases unmatched to any gene: 5. This CDR3 has 14 amino acids. Variable domain in full (rest from reference TRBV5-1 and TRBJ1-2): KAGVTQTPRYLIKTRGQQVTLSCSPISGHRSVSWYQQTPGQGLQFLFEYFSETQRNKGNFPGRFSGRQFSNSRSEMNVSTLELGDSALYLCASSRRQGNYGYTFGSGTRLTVV.

The gene calls are TRBV2 and TRBJ2-7, with TRBD2 matching 7 bases. The J segment lost 2 bases and the V segment lost 8 bases, leaving 9 bases of the junction unmatched. Germline V CDR1 and CDR2: SNHLY, FYNNEI. CDR3 length equals 14 residues. The CDR3 region has the DNA TGTGCCAGCCTAAGCGGGACTCAACCCTACGAGCAGTACTTC. Encoded protein: CASLSGTQPYEQYF.

The gene calls are TRBV2 and TRBJ2-7; 7 nucleotides match TRBD1. Unmatched junction bases numbered 7, after V lost 5 bases and J lost 6 bases. This CDR3 region has 13 residues. The germline gives CDR1 SNHLY, CDR2 FYNNEI. The CDR3 sequence: CASSSQGSGEQYF. CDR3 DNA: TGTGCCAGCAGTTCACAGGGGTCAGGCGAGCAGTACTTC. Filled out from reference TRBV2 and TRBJ2-7, the complete variable domain reads EPEVTQTPSHQVTQMGQEVILRCVPISNHLYFYWYRQILGQKVEFLVSFYNNEISEKSEIFDDQFSVERPDGSNFTLKIRSTKLEDSAMYFCASSSQGSGEQYFGPGTRLTVT.

This clone was recorded once. The chain couples TRBV7-2 to TRBJ2-1, with a possible D match to TRBD2 (7 bases). CDR1 is SGHTA and CDR2 is FQGNSA in the germline V gene. Trimming pared 2 bases from V and 2 bases from J, leaving 10 bases between. This CDR3 is built from 15 residues. The CDR3, as DNA: TGTGCCAGCAGCTTACGGGGGGCCCCCTACAATGAGCAGTTCTTC. Its translation is CASSLRGAPYNEQFF.

The V call is TRBV6-6, the J call TRBJ1-2; D uncertain. The length of the CDR3 is 12 residues. Trimming removed 3 bases from V and 5 bases from J, with 7 bases in between. Germline CDR1 MNHNY, CDR2 SVGAGI (reference sequence). CDR3 protein: CASSYTSYGYTF. CDR3 in DNA: TGTGCCAGCAGTTATACCTCGTATGGCTACACCTTC.

This clone appeared once. The gene calls are TRBV6-1 and TRBJ1-6, with D possibly matching TRBD1 (5 bases). Germline CDR1 is MNHNS and CDR2 is SASEGT. Trimming took 3 bases from V and 10 from J, leaving 25 bases between them. This CDR3 region has 18 residues. CDR3 residues: CASSDVRLGPFMKSPLHF. The CDR3, as DNA: TGTGCCAGCAGTGATGTCAGGTTGGGGCCTTTCATGAAATCACCCCTCCACTTT.

The chain joins TRBV12-5 to TRBJ1-5; no reliable D call. This CDR3 spans 13 amino acids. The V gene's germline CDR1 is LGHNT and CDR2 FRNRAP. V lost 6 bases and J 5 bases, leaving 11 bases between the germline ends. As DNA, the CDR3 is TGTGCTAGTGGACCCGGGAGGGATCAGCCCCAGCATTTT. This encodes CASGPGRDQPQHF.

The CDR3 protein is CASSPSGPSTDTQYF. CDR3 nucleotides: TGCGCCAGCAGCCCTAGCGGGCCTAGCACAGATACGCAGTATTTT. V gene TRBV5-1 combines with J gene TRBJ2-3, with 8 bases identical to TRBD2. This CDR3 has 15 amino acids. Germline CDR1 reads SGHRS; CDR2 reads YFSETQ. The V and J ends lost 4 bases and 0 bases, in that order; junction bases with no gene match: 4.

The V gene is TRBV4-1, the J gene TRBJ2-6; D unresolved. This CDR3 has 14 residues. Deletions cut 3 bases from V and 6 bases from J, with 9 bases between. CDR1 MGHRA and CDR2 YSYEKL come from the germline V gene. CDR3 region: CASSQEKEANVLTF. The CDR3 DNA is TGCGCCAGCAGCCAGGAAAAGGAGGCCAACGTCCTGACTTTC.

The chain joins TRBV5-1 to TRBJ2-3; D call uncertain. The CDR3 runs to 16 residues. In germline, CDR1 is SGHRS, CDR2 YFSETQ. Trimming cost V 4 bases and J 1 base, with 16 bases left between them. This CDR3 is CASSTGFLTGTDTQYF. The DNA for the CDR3 is TGCGCCAGCAGCACCGGATTCCTGACGGGCACAGATACGCAGTATTTT.

The CDR3 DNA sequence: TGTGCCAGCAGCGTAGGTCTGGCGGGAAGCGGGGGGCTAGGAGATACGCAGTATTTT. Amino acid sequence: CASSVGLAGSGGLGDTQYF. This rearrangement joins TRBV9 to TRBJ2-3, with 9 bases identical to TRBD2. The V segment lost 0 bases and the J segment 5 bases; nucleotides outside the gene matches: 16. The germline V gene encodes CDR1 SGDLS and CDR2 YYNGEE. The CDR3 length is 19 residues.

A single count supports this clone. This rearrangement joins TRBV9 to TRBJ1-4, with D perhaps matching TRBD1 (5 bases). V was trimmed by 0 bases and J by 2 bases, leaving 14 bases between them. The CDR3 contains 17 residues. From germline, CDR1 is SGDLS and CDR2 YYNGEE. The CDR3 reads CASSVGGGAGTNEKLFF. Written as DNA, the CDR3 is TGTGCCAGCAGCGTAGGTGGTGGCGCAGGGACTAATGAAAAACTGTTTTTT.

The rearrangement joins TRBV6-5 to TRBJ2-5; D is tentatively TRBD1 or TRBD2 (5 bases each). Germline V gives CDR1 MNHEY, CDR2 SVGAGI. The CDR3 totals 12 residues. V was clipped by 7 bases and J by 6 bases, with 12 bases between them. In nucleotides, the CDR3 is TGTGCCAGCAACGCAGGGACCAAGACCCAGTACTTC. This sequence encodes CASNAGTKTQYF.

This chain links TRBV10-2 with TRBJ1-5; 8 bases align to TRBD1. Germline assignment: CDR1 WSHSY and CDR2 SAAADI. The CDR3 is made up of 13 amino acids. V trimming: 7 bases; J trimming: 6 bases; junction bases outside the gene matches: 5. CDR3 sequence reads: CASIQGVGQPQHF. The CDR3 DNA sequence: TGCGCCAGCATACAGGGGGTCGGTCAGCCCCAGCATTTT.

This chain connects TRBV27 to TRBJ1-2; D might be TRBD1 (5 bases). The V gene lost 2 bases and the J gene lost 6 bases, with 10 bases spanning the gap. Germline V gene sequence: CDR1 MNHEY, CDR2 SMNVEV (reference sequence). CDR3 size: 13 residues. The CDR3 nucleotides are TGTGCCAGCAGTTTAAGGGGAGTCGATGGCTACACCTTC. Amino acid sequence: CASSLRGVDGYTF.

The rearrangement links TRBV9 to TRBJ2-6; 10 positions match TRBD1. Trimming cost V 0 bases and J 4 bases; bases outside gene matches: 7. CDR1 SGDLS and CDR2 YYNGEE come from the germline V gene. CDR3 size: 18 residues. The CDR3 protein is CASSVESGTGDGANVLTF. The CDR3 DNA reads as TGTGCCAGCAGCGTAGAATCAGGGACAGGGGACGGGGCCAACGTCCTGACTTTC.

This chain connects TRBV2 to TRBJ1-1, with D possibly TRBD1 on 5 matching bases. Germline CDR1 and CDR2: SNHLY and FYNNEI. The CDR3 runs 16 residues. V lost 6 bases, J lost 0 bases, and 17 bases lay in between. The CDR3 loop reads CASRAELTGMNTEAFF. The CDR3 region has the DNA TGTGCCAGCAGAGCCGAATTAACAGGAATGAACACTGAAGCTTTCTTT.

This clone appeared a single time. The J gene is TRBJ2-7, the V gene TRBV28; tentative D call: TRBD1 (6 bases). The V gene's germline CDR1 is MDHEN and CDR2 SYDVKM. With 2 bases removed from V and 1 base from J, the gap between germline ends came to 9 bases. The CDR3 consists of 14 residues. CDR3 coding DNA: TGTGCCAGCAGTTTAGGGGGCAGATCCTACGAGCAGTACTTC. The encoded protein is CASSLGGRSYEQYF.

The chain recombines TRBV12-3 or TRBV12-4 with TRBJ2-5; either TRBD1 or TRBD2 may fit D (6 bases each). V lost 3 bases and J lost 5, with 10 bases in between. CDR3 size: 13 residues. The CDR3 here is CASSFFGGETQYF. CDR3 nucleotide sequence: TGTGCCAGCAGTTTTTTCGGGGGCGAGACCCAGTACTTC.

The chain joins TRBV6-5 to TRBJ1-1; 8 nucleotides match TRBD1. Per the germline V gene, CDR1 is MNHEY and CDR2 is SVGAGI. This CDR3 has 14 amino acids. The V segment lost 7 bases and the J segment 4 bases; nucleotides outside the gene matches: 8. CDR3 sequence reads: CASNGQGIGTEAFF. CDR3 sequence (DNA): TGTGCCAGCAACGGACAGGGAATAGGCACTGAAGCTTTCTTT.

This chain uses TRBV7-9 with TRBJ1-2, with D unclear. The V end was cut by 6 bases, the J end by 3 bases, with 14 bases between. The CDR3 runs 14 residues. The germline CDR1 and CDR2 sequences are SEHNR and FQNEAQ (reference sequence). The CDR3 DNA sequence: TGTGCCAGCAGTCATCCCGGCACTCACTATGGCTACACCTTC. Translating it yields CASSHPGTHYGYTF.

The V call is TRBV3-1 (or the pseudogene TRBV3-2), the J call TRBJ1-4, with 7 positions matching TRBD1. This CDR3 is built from 17 residues. V dropped 0 bases and J dropped 5; count of bases not matched to a gene: 9. The germline CDR1 and CDR2 sequences are LGHDT and YNNKEL (reference sequence). The CDR3 sequence: CASSQESRGRVNEKLFF. DNA for the CDR3: TGTGCCAGCAGCCAAGAATCCAGGGGGAGGGTAAATGAAAAACTGTTTTTT.

In this sample, this clone turned up a few times. The gene calls are TRBV5-4 and TRBJ2-7, with D perhaps matching TRBD1 (6 bases). The V and J ends lost 0 bases and 3 bases respectively, with 13 bases between them. This CDR3 spans 15 amino acids. CDR1 is SGHNT, CDR2 YYREEE, per germline (reference sequence). The CDR3 DNA is TGTGCCAGCAGCTTGGAGGCAGGGGATTTCTACGAGCAGTACTTC. It translates to CASSLEAGDFYEQYF.

This sequence joins TRBV30 and TRBJ2-1; 11 positions agree with TRBD2. V shed 2 bases and J 3 bases; nucleotides not matched to a gene: 12. Germline V gene data show CDR1 as GTSNPN and CDR2 as SVGIG (reference sequence). The CDR3 is made up of 18 amino acids. CDR3 region: CAWSSSGGGPVVYNEQFF. The CDR3 bases are TGTGCCTGGAGTAGTAGCGGGGGGGGCCCAGTTGTCTACAATGAGCAGTTCTTC. The variable domain in full, completed from reference TRBV30 and TRBJ2-1, reads SQTIHQWPATLVQPVGSPLSLECTVEGTSNPNLYWYRQAAGRGLQLLFYSVGIGQISSEVPQNLSASRPQDRQFILSSKKLLLSDSGFYLCAWSSSGGGPVVYNEQFFGPGTRLTVL.

The rearrangement uses TRBV30 and TRBJ2-5; TRBD2 agrees at 9 bases. V lost 2 bases and J lost 1; bases outside the gene matches: 2. The CDR3 is made up of 14 amino acids. The germline CDR1 and CDR2 sequences are GTSNPN and SVGIG (reference sequence). The CDR3 loop reads CAWSPAGGQETQYF. The CDR3 region has the DNA TGTGCCTGGAGTCCAGCGGGGGGCCAAGAGACCCAGTACTTC. The complete variable domain, with remaining parts taken from reference TRBV30 and TRBJ2-5, reads SQTIHQWPATLVQPVGSPLSLECTVEGTSNPNLYWYRQAAGRGLQLLFYSVGIGQISSEVPQNLSASRPQDRQFILSSKKLLLSDSGFYLCAWSPAGGQETQYFGPGTRLLVL.

This chain uses TRBV9 with TRBJ1-1; D not certain. V was pared by 3 bases and J by 2 bases, with 17 bases between. Germline lookup yields CDR1 SGDLS and CDR2 YYNGEE. This CDR3 region has 16 residues. CDR3 residues: CASSAFRGKVNTEAFF. CDR3 bases: TGTGCCAGCAGCGCATTTCGTGGTAAGGTTAACACTGAAGCTTTCTTT.

The CDR3 reads CASSENWDEGSPLHF. The DNA for the CDR3 is TGTGCCAGCAGTGAAAATTGGGACGAGGGTTCACCCCTCCACTTT. V gene TRBV6-1 combines with J gene TRBJ1-6; the D gene is possibly TRBD1 (5 bases). The CDR3 runs to 15 residues. The germline CDR1 and CDR2 sequences are MNHNS and SASEGT. The V end was cut by 2 bases, the J end by 9 bases, with 14 bases between.